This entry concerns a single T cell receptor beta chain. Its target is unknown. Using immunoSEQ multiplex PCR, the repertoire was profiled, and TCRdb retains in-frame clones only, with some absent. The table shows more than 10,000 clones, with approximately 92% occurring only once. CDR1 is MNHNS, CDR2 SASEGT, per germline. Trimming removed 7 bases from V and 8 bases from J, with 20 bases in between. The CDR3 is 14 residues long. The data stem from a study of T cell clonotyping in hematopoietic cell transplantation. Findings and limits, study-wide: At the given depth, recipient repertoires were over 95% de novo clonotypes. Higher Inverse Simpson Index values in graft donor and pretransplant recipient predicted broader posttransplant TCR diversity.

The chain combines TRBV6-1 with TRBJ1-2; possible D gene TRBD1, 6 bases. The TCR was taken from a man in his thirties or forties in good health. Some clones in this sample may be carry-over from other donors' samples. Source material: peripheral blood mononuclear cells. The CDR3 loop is CASKGGPSSEGYTF. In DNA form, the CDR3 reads TGTGCCAGCAAAGGGGGACCCTCATCCGAGGGCTACACCTTC.